This T cell receptor beta chain was retrieved from a study of a mutant IDH1 vaccine in newly diagnosed glioma. Described time point: week 35, safety follow-up. It was 300 ug of mutant IDH1 20-mer peptide that made up each vaccine dose, given with topical imiquimod. Sequenced by immunoSEQ multiplex PCR; TCRdb stores in-frame clones only, minus some. In the table there are around 44,000 clones, more than 60% of which are singletons. A remark on this clone: The antigen is undetermined.

CDR3 length: 13 residues. The V end lost 1 base, the J end lost 3 bases, and 6 bases lay between the germline ends. CDR1 and CDR2 from the germline V gene are SGHAT and FQNNGV. Here the sequenced sample was PBMCs, taken from a glioma patient whose treatment included an IDH1 peptide vaccine. This receptor was taken from a man in his forties with glioma. The chain employs TRBV11-2 and TRBJ1-1; maybe TRBD1 (5 bases). Here the CDR3 reads CASSLGGDTEAFF. The CDR3, as DNA: TGTGCCAGCAGCTTAGGGGGGGACACTGAAGCTTTCTTT.